This T cell receptor beta chain was recorded in a study of cytomegalovirus exposure and HLA in healthy donors. Findings and caveats of the study: Earlier results showed most TCR beta V segments being productive about 87% or about 30% of the time. Available immune exposure information was restricted to CMV serostatus only.

Remarks on this clone: Its antigen is unknown.

PCR employed 60 Vbeta and 13 Jbeta primers. Sequencing was performed with immunoSEQ multiplex PCR; in TCRdb, only in-frame clones are kept and a portion is missing. The sample consists of 100,000 to 150,000 clones, roughly three quarters of them appearing once. The ends lost 2 bases at V and 2 bases at J; junction bases unmatched: 3. The CDR3 covers 16 residues. Germline V gives CDR1 ENHRY, CDR2 SYGVKD. This TCR was recovered from a woman aged 55-69 years in good health and CMV-seronegative. The J gene is TRBJ2-2, the V gene TRBV10-3; 9 nucleotides agree with TRBD2. The specimen sequenced was PBMCs. Here the CDR3 DNA reads TGTGCCATCAGTGAGCTTAGCGGGAGTAACACCGGGGAGCTGTTTTTT. Its protein is CAISELSGSNTGELFF.